This T cell receptor (beta chain) is drawn from a study of shared clonotypes between healthy human individuals. Study summary: Each donor contributed plates that comprised three CD4 naive, three CD4 memory, two CD8 naive and one CD8 memory. Study-wide findings and caveats: Shared across a few donors were about 4.8% of the naive CD4 clonotypes. Sequencing of the sorted subsets was shown by rarefaction to be incomplete despite large depth.

Sequencing was performed with immunoSEQ multiplex PCR; in TCRdb, only in-frame clones are kept and a portion is missing. The sample has about 1.1 million clones; around 77% are singletons. As regards this clone: Its antigen is undetermined.

Germline values: CDR1 MDHEN, CDR2 SYDVKM. The CDR3 sequence is 14 residues long. The V segment lost 5 bases and the J segment 2 bases; nucleotides outside the gene matches: 5. The source material was memory CD4+ T cells from PBMCs. The sample's subset: CD45RA-negative fraction. The chain is built from TRBV28 and TRBJ2-5, with 7 bases fitting TRBD1. The receptor comes from a man aged 18 to 35 in good health. Some clones in this sample may be carry-over from other donors' samples. The CDR3, as DNA: TGTGCCAGCAGTCGAGGGACAGATCAAGAGACCCAGTACTTC. Residues: CASSRGTDQETQYF.